These 7 T cell receptor beta chains were all obtained from the same sample, sequenced in a study of T cell responses to AZD1222 COVID-19 vaccine. This table comes from immunoSEQ multiplex PCR, and its TCRdb copy is limited to in-frame clones, with some not included. The table shows some 120,000 clones, with 90% to 95% occurring only once. This specimen consisted of peripheral blood, obtained on day 0 of AZD1222 vaccination. These receptors were obtained from an adult in good health.

The chain carries TRBV12-2 and TRBJ2-4. TRBV12-2 is classified as a pseudogene. The CDR3 is 15 residues long. The CDR3 DNA is TGTGCAAGTCGCTCACAGGGGGGACTAGAAAACATTCAGTACTTC. Its translation is CASRSQGGLENIQYF.

The chain employs TRBV20-1 and TRBJ2-7; D not resolved. V was shortened by 5 bases and J by 3 bases, with 5 bases between the two germline ends. The CDR3 has 10 residues. CDR1 and CDR2 (germline): DFQATT, SNEGSKA (reference sequence). The CDR3 nucleotides are TGCAGTGCTGGAAACTACGAGCAGTACTTC. It specifies CSAGNYEQYF.

V and J are TRBV28 and TRBJ1-1; D gene ambiguous. V was pared by 2 bases and J by 3 bases, with 7 bases between. The germline V gene has CDR1 MDHEN and CDR2 SYDVKM. The CDR3 totals 13 residues. CDR3 nucleotide sequence: TGTGCCAGCAGTTTAAGTTTGTACACTGAAGCTTTCTTT. This sequence encodes CASSLSLYTEAFF.

This clone was seen just once. J is TRBJ2-1 and V is TRBV29-1; D is ambiguous. Germline CDR1 and CDR2: SQVTM and ANQGSEA. The CDR3 loop spans 14 amino acids. Trimming left V 5 bases short and J 1 base short, with 12 bases between. The CDR3 is CSVRPNLSYNEQFF. The DNA for the CDR3 is TGCAGCGTTCGACCGAATTTATCCTACAATGAGCAGTTCTTC.

V gene TRBV10-2 combines with J gene TRBJ2-3; 13 bases map to TRBD2. CDR1 and CDR2 (germline): WSHSY, SAAADI. V dropped 3 bases and J dropped 4; count of bases not matched to a gene: 4. This CDR3 has 16 amino acids. The DNA of the CDR3 is TGCGCCAGCAGTGACCCGGGACTAGCGGGATCAGATACGCAGTATTTT. The encoded protein is CASSDPGLAGSDTQYF.

J is TRBJ1-2 and V is TRBV7-9; D may be TRBD1 (6 bases). The V gene's germline CDR1 is SEHNR and CDR2 FQNEAQ (reference sequence). V was pared by 2 bases and J by 6 bases, with 10 bases between. This CDR3 spans 13 amino acids. The DNA of the CDR3 is TGTGCCAGCAGCTTAATACAGGGACATGGCTACACCTTC. It is translated as CASSLIQGHGYTF.

The rearrangement links TRBV5-6 to TRBJ1-3; D not certain. The CDR3 runs 16 residues. Trimming removed 3 bases from V and 1 base from J, with 14 bases in between. Germline CDR1 is SGHDT and CDR2 is YYEEEE. The CDR3 region has the DNA TGTGCCAGCAGCTCGCTCATACGGAGATCTGGAAACACCATATATTTT. Its translation: CASSSLIRRSGNTIYF.